The next 29 T cell receptor beta chains were all read from a single sample in a study of blood T cells in healthy people across ages. Next came a second PCR, run for about 7 to 12 cycles, which used a sample-barcoded 5' primer along with a J-beta primer mix. MiXCR, run by TCRdb on the 5' RACE reads, gives a single entry per CDR3 protein. The data contain around 800,000 distinct CDR3 sequences, less than 80% of them seen just once; the ten biggest clones take up roughly 25%. The sequenced sample was blood. These receptors all stem from a man aged 25-45 years in good health.

The chain combines TRBV27 with TRBJ2-4; no definite D call. The DNA matches TRBJ2-7 better at its end, which makes the J call doubtful. The V gene's germline CDR1 is MNHEY and CDR2 SMNVEV (reference sequence). The CDR3 totals 17 residues. The CDR3 region has the DNA TGTGCCAGCAGTAATATCTTCAGCCTAGGTAGAGCCTACGAGCAGTACTTC. It yields the protein CASSNIFSLGRAYEQYF.

This clonotype was observed a few times. The chain uses TRBV5-1 and TRBJ2-7; D may be TRBD2 (6 bases). Trimming left V 4 bases short and J 5 bases short, with 13 bases between. Looked up from germline, CDR1 is SGHRS and CDR2 is YFSETQ. CDR3 length equals 13 residues. This CDR3 is CASSVEGINEQYF. The CDR3 DNA sequence: TGCGCCAGCAGCGTGGAGGGGATCAACGAGCAGTACTTC. The whole variable domain, remainder taken from reference TRBV5-1 and TRBJ2-7, is KAGVTQTPRYLIKTRGQQVTLSCSPISGHRSVSWYQQTPGQGLQFLFEYFSETQRNKGNFPGRFSGRQFSNSRSEMNVSTLELGDSALYLCASSVEGINEQYFGPGTRLTVT.

The J gene is TRBJ2-5, the V gene TRBV7-8, with TRBD2 identical over 8 bases. CDR3 length: 14 residues. Trimming cost V 2 bases and J 5 bases; bases outside gene matches: 4. Germline CDR1 SGHVS, CDR2 FQNEAQ. CDR3 nucleotides: TGTGCCAGCAGCTTACAGCGGGGGTGGGAGACCCAGTACTTC. Translating it yields CASSLQRGWETQYF. The full variable domain, in which reference TRBV7-8 and TRBJ2-5 provide the parts outside the CDR3, is GAGVSQSPRYKVAKRGQDVALRCDPISGHVSLFWYQQALGQGPEFLTYFQNEAQLDKSGLPSDRFFAERPEGSVSTLKIQRTQQEDSAVYLCASSLQRGWETQYFGPGTRLLVL.

This clonotype was detected only a few times. CDR3 loop: CASSQGLAEYNEQFF. The CDR3 DNA reads as TGTGCCAGCAGCCAGGGACTAGCGGAGTACAATGAGCAGTTCTTC. The V gene is TRBV14, the J gene TRBJ2-1; 11 positions agree with TRBD2. V lost 3 bases to trimming and J lost 4 bases; unmatched junction nucleotides: 2. Germline V gene sequence: CDR1 SGHDN, CDR2 FVKESK. CDR3 length: 15 amino acids.

The table lists this clonotype with a few counts. The rearrangement joins TRBV7-2 to TRBJ2-1, with a possible D match to TRBD1 (6 bases). V was cut by 1 base and J by 6 bases, with 13 bases left in between. CDR3 length: 15 amino acids. The germline V gene encodes CDR1 SGHTA and CDR2 FQGNSA. In DNA, the CDR3 is TGTGCCAGCAGCTTAGATCAAGGGGGATTCAATGAGCAGTTCTTC. Translated: CASSLDQGGFNEQFF.

The sample holds a few counts of this clonotype. The chain carries TRBV7-3 and TRBJ2-5, with D maybe TRBD2 (6 bases). The CDR3 is 14 amino acids. Trimming pared 7 bases from V and 4 bases from J, leaving 16 bases between. The germline V gene has CDR1 SGHTA and CDR2 FQGTGA. CDR3 residues: CASKEGYSGETQYF. As DNA, the CDR3 is TGTGCCAGCAAGGAGGGGTATTCAGGAGAGACCCAGTACTTC.

This clonotype was counted a few times. The rearrangement joins TRBV20-1 to TRBJ1-6; tentative D call: TRBD1 (5 bases). The V gene lost 2 bases and the J gene lost 7 bases, with 9 bases spanning the gap. The CDR3 consists of 13 residues. The V gene's germline CDR1 is DFQATT and CDR2 SNEGSKA (reference sequence). CDR3 nucleotide sequence: TGCAGTGCTAGAAGGGACCCGAATTCACCCCTCCACTTT. Its translation: CSARRDPNSPLHF.

This clonotype was recorded a few times. V and J are TRBV25-1 and TRBJ2-5; 10 bases line up with TRBD1. The CDR3 spans 15 residues. The germline CDR1 and CDR2 sequences are MGHDK and SYGVNS. Losses at the gene ends were 5 bases for V and 5 bases for J; bases not matched to a gene: 8. For the CDR3, the DNA is TGTGCCAGCAGTCCCCAGGACAGGGGGTTGGAGACCCAGTACTTC. Translated: CASSPQDRGLETQYF.

The chain joins TRBV24-1 to TRBJ2-6; D might be TRBD2 (5 bases). CDR3 length: 16 residues. The germline V gene encodes CDR1 KGHDR and CDR2 SFDVKD. V lost 4 bases and J lost 0, with 9 bases in between. CDR3 protein: CATSDPGNSGANVLTF. CDR3 DNA: TGTGCCACCAGTGACCCGGGGAACTCTGGGGCCAACGTCCTGACTTTC.

This clonotype was seen a few times. This rearrangement joins TRBV15 to TRBJ1-5; TRBD1 is a possible D gene (6 bases). The ends were cut back, 3 bases at V and 3 bases at J, with 9 bases in the middle. The CDR3 has 14 residues. CDR1 LNHNV and CDR2 YYDKDF come from the germline V gene (reference sequence). The CDR3 bases are TGTGCCACCAGCAGTACAGGGATCAATCAGCCCCAGCATTTT. It is translated as CATSSTGINQPQHF.

This clonotype was picked up a small number of times. The CDR3: CASSPRDRGPSDTQYF. In nucleotides, the CDR3 is TGTGCCAGCAGCCCCCGGGACAGGGGGCCTTCAGATACGCAGTATTTT. V gene TRBV7-2 combines with J gene TRBJ2-3, with TRBD1 identical over 12 bases. The CDR3 sequence is 16 residues long. CDR1 is SGHTA and CDR2 is FQGNSA in the germline V gene. V was clipped by 5 bases and J by 4 bases; unmatched bases: 7.

The gene calls are TRBV6-2 or TRBV6-3 and TRBJ2-6; tentative D call: TRBD2 (6 bases). CDR3 size: 17 residues. With 6 bases removed from V and 1 base from J, the gap between germline ends came to 16 bases. The V gene's germline CDR1 is MNHEY and CDR2 SVGEGT. The CDR3 protein is CASRIQVGRSGANVLTF. The DNA for the CDR3 is TGTGCCAGCAGAATCCAAGTTGGGAGGTCTGGGGCCAACGTCCTGACTTTC.

The rearrangement uses TRBV29-1 and TRBJ1-1, with D possibly TRBD1 on 5 matching bases. The CDR3 length is 13 residues. Per germline, CDR1 SQVTM and CDR2 ANQGSEA. Trimming shortened V by 6 bases and J by 0 bases, and 11 bases separated the two germline ends. The CDR3 loop reads CSVAGAVNTEAFF. In DNA form, the CDR3 reads TGCAGCGTCGCCGGGGCTGTGAACACTGAAGCTTTCTTT. Variable domain in full (rest from reference TRBV29-1 and TRBJ1-1): SAVISQKPSRDICQRGTSLTIQCQVDSQVTMMFWYRQQPGQSLTLIATANQGSEATYESGFVIDKFPISRPNLTFSTLTVSNMSPEDSSIYLCSVAGAVNTEAFFGQGTRLTVV.

This clonotype was seen a handful of times. The chain combines TRBV4-2 with TRBJ1-2; a possible D gene is TRBD1 (6 bases). CDR1 is LGHNA, CDR2 YNFKEQ, per germline. With 4 bases removed from V and 6 bases from J, the gap between germline ends came to 12 bases. The CDR3 contains 13 residues. The CDR3 is CASSLTGENGYTF. CDR3 bases: TGTGCCAGCAGCCTGACAGGAGAGAATGGCTACACCTTC.

This chain links TRBV5-1 with TRBJ2-7; maybe TRBD1 (5 bases). The CDR3 extends over 14 amino acids. The germline V gene has CDR1 SGHRS and CDR2 YFSETQ. The V and J ends lost 4 bases and 3 bases respectively, with 14 bases between them. The CDR3 is CASSISTEHYEQYF. The CDR3 nucleotides read TGCGCCAGCAGCATCTCGACAGAACACTACGAGCAGTACTTC.

The V call is TRBV6-5, the J call TRBJ2-2, with 11 bases lining up with TRBD2. The CDR3 length is 18 residues. V gave up 0 bases and J gave up 5 bases; unmatched junction bases: 8. Germline V gene lookup returns CDR1 MNHEY and CDR2 SVGAGI. CDR3 bases: TGTGCCAGCAGTTACTCAAGGCTAGCGGGGGGTAGTACCGGGGAGCTGTTTTTT. It yields the protein CASSYSRLAGGSTGELFF.

This clonotype was counted once. The CDR3 sequence is CASSLLAGRPDNEQYF. DNA of the CDR3: TGTGCCAGCTCACTTCTAGCGGGGAGGCCGGACAATGAGCAGTACTTC. The V call is TRBV18, the J call TRBJ2-5; TRBD2 agrees at 9 bases. The V gene's germline CDR1 is KGHSH and CDR2 LQKENI. The CDR3 is 16 residues long. The J segment lost 11 bases and the V segment lost 4 bases, leaving 17 bases of the junction unmatched.

The genes are TRBV20-1 and TRBJ2-7; TRBD1 aligns across 11 bases. The length of the CDR3 is 14 residues. Germline V gene data show CDR1 as DFQATT and CDR2 as SNEGSKA (reference sequence). With 4 bases clipped from V and 0 bases from J, the junction kept 2 bases outside the gene matches. In DNA, the CDR3 is TGCAGTGCTACCGGGACAGGGGGCTCCTACGAGCAGTACTTC. It is translated as CSATGTGGSYEQYF.

This chain connects TRBV15 to TRBJ1-2, with 9 bases identical to TRBD1. The germline gives CDR1 LNHNV, CDR2 YYDKDF (reference sequence). This CDR3 has 17 residues. V gave up 5 bases and J gave up 4 bases; unmatched junction bases: 14. The CDR3 DNA is TGTGCCACCAGCGGATTCGGGACAGGGCTTTCCCCCTATGGCTACACCTTC. This sequence encodes CATSGFGTGLSPYGYTF.

In its sample, this clonotype was seen a few times. This sequence joins TRBV7-2 and TRBJ2-1; no definite D call. Germline V CDR1 and CDR2: SGHTA, FQGNSA. V lost 5 bases to trimming and J lost 7 bases, with 12 bases between them. The CDR3 is 13 residues long. CDR3 in amino acids: CASSPKVGNEQFF. Written as DNA, the CDR3 is TGTGCCAGCAGCCCTAAGGTCGGGAATGAGCAGTTCTTC.

The chain recombines TRBV14 with TRBJ2-7; TRBD2 might be the D (5 bases). Germline CDR1 and CDR2: SGHDN and FVKESK. Deletions cut 1 base from V and 3 bases from J, with 13 bases between. The CDR3 loop spans 15 amino acids. This chain's CDR3 is CASSQVRGTVYEQYF. The CDR3 DNA reads as TGTGCCAGCAGCCAAGTTCGGGGTACCGTCTACGAGCAGTACTTC.

This clonotype was detected once. V gene TRBV6-2 or TRBV6-3 combines with J gene TRBJ2-7, with TRBD1 identical over 7 bases. The CDR3 loop spans 13 amino acids. The V gene end was trimmed by 8 bases and the J gene end by 3 bases; junction bases not matched to a gene: 7. Germline V gene data show CDR1 as MNHEY and CDR2 as SVGEGT. This chain's CDR3 is CASAIGTVYEQYF. The CDR3 DNA is TGTGCCAGCGCGATCGGGACAGTCTACGAGCAGTACTTC.

This clonotype turned up a few times. The chain has TRBV29-1 and TRBJ2-7; perhaps D is TRBD1 or TRBD2 (6 bases each). Trimming cost V 3 bases and J 2 bases, with 17 bases left between them. Germline assignment: CDR1 SQVTM and CDR2 ANQGSEA. The CDR3 covers 15 residues. In DNA form, the CDR3 reads TGCAGCGTTGAGGCTCATAAGGGGGAGGCCTACGAGCAGTACTTC. It codes for CSVEAHKGEAYEQYF.

This clonotype was detected only a few times. J is TRBJ2-1 and V is TRBV6-5, with a tentative D call TRBD1 (5 bases). Germline assignment: CDR1 MNHEY and CDR2 SVGAGI. The CDR3 loop spans 16 amino acids. Trimming left V 2 bases short and J 12 bases short, with 23 bases between. This CDR3 is CASSYPAQVGAKGQFF. The CDR3 region has the DNA TGTGCCAGCAGTTACCCAGCACAGGTGGGCGCCAAGGGGCAGTTCTTC.

Only a few counts were recorded for this clonotype. V gene TRBV18 combines with J gene TRBJ2-7; 9 bases are a match to TRBD1. V was clipped by 3 bases and J by 4 bases; unmatched bases: 7. Germline lookup yields CDR1 KGHSH and CDR2 LQKENI. The CDR3 runs 15 residues. This CDR3 reads CASSPNPGQGYEQYF. In DNA form, the CDR3 reads TGTGCCAGCTCACCGAACCCGGGACAGGGTTACGAGCAGTACTTC.

The J gene is TRBJ2-5, the V gene TRBV7-2; 10 nucleotides align to TRBD2. CDR1 is SGHTA, CDR2 FQGNSA, per germline. CDR3 length: 14 amino acids. Trimming at V came to 8 bases and at J to 5 bases, leaving 8 bases not matched to a gene. The CDR3 DNA reads as TGTGCCAGCGAGAACAAGCGGGGGGGTGAGACCCAGTACTTC. Its protein is CASENKRGGETQYF.

The chain combines TRBV6-2 or TRBV6-3 with TRBJ2-7; tentative D call: TRBD1 (6 bases). The CDR3 sequence is 17 residues long. Germline values: CDR1 MNHEY, CDR2 SVGEGT. The ends were cut back, 1 base at V and 2 bases at J, with 18 bases in the middle. The CDR3 reads CASSYYIGQGNPYEQYF. In DNA form, the CDR3 reads TGTGCCAGCAGTTACTACATTGGGCAGGGGAATCCCTACGAGCAGTACTTC.

The table lists this clonotype with many counts. V is TRBV7-2 and J is TRBJ2-2, with 12 bases aligning to TRBD2. Germline loops: CDR1 SGHTA, CDR2 FQGNSA. The CDR3 totals 16 residues. V dropped 3 bases and J dropped 7; count of bases not matched to a gene: 6. The CDR3 DNA is TGTGCCAGCAGCTTTACTAGCGGGGGGAGGGGCGGGGAGCTGTTTTTT. Residues: CASSFTSGGRGGELFF.

The chain uses TRBV5-1 and TRBJ1-2; unclear D gene. The CDR3 has 13 residues. Germline values: CDR1 SGHRS, CDR2 YFSETQ. Trimming stripped 2 bases from V and 0 bases from J, with 5 bases between. The CDR3 DNA follows: TGCGCCAGCAGCTTCGAAACTAACTATGGCTACACCTTC. Its protein product is CASSFETNYGYTF.